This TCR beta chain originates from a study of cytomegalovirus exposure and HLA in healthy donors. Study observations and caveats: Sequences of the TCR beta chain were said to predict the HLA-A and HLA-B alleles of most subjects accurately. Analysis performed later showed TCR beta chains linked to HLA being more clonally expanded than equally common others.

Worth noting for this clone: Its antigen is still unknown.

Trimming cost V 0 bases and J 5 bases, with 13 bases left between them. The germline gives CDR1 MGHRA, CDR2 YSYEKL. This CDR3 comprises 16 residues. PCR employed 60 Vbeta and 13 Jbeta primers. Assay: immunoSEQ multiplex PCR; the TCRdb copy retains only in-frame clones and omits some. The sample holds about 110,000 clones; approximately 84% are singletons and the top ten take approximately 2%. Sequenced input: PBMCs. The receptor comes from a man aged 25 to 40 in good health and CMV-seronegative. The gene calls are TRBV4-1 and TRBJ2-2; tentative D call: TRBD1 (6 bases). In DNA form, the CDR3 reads TGCGCCAGCAGCCAAGAAGGGAACAGGGCGACCGGGGAGCTGTTTTTT. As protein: CASSQEGNRATGELFF.